These 13 T cell receptor beta chains originate from one sample sequenced in a study of CD8 T cells in Susac syndrome. Random hexamers were used to reverse transcribe an amount of roughly 0.5 to 1 ug RNA. TCRdb reprocessed the immunoSEQ multiplex PCR reads via MiXCR and lists one record per CDR3 protein. The top ten clones hold roughly 0.19% of a sample with just over 150,000 distinct CDR3 sequences, 90% to 95% of them seen once. The specimen was CD8+ T cells from PBMCs. The origin of the receptors is a human donor with multiple sclerosis.

The chain uses TRBV28 and TRBJ2-7; either TRBD1 or TRBD2 may fit D (5 bases each). Germline CDR1 is MDHEN and CDR2 is SYDVKM. The CDR3 extends over 12 amino acids. Trimming cost V 7 bases and J 5 bases, with 12 bases left between them. CDR3 loop: CASNLWGNEQYF. CDR3 sequence (DNA): TGTGCCAGCAATCTATGGGGGAACGAGCAGTACTTC.

This chain's CDR3 is CASSYPSQGLSSYEQYF. The CDR3 DNA is TGTGCCAGCAGTTACCCGTCTCAGGGGCTAAGCTCCTACGAGCAGTACTTC. The V call is TRBV6-2 or TRBV6-3, the J call TRBJ2-7; D is perhaps TRBD1 (6 bases). Trimming shortened V by 2 bases and J by 0 bases, and 17 bases separated the two germline ends. From germline, CDR1 is MNHEY and CDR2 SVGEGT. This CDR3 is 17 amino acids long.

V gene TRBV20-1 combines with J gene TRBJ1-2; D perhaps matches TRBD1 (6 bases). V dropped 3 bases and J dropped 6 bases, with 23 bases sitting between them. Germline V gene lookup returns CDR1 DFQATT and CDR2 SNEGSKA (reference sequence). CDR3 length: 16 amino acids. CDR3 coding DNA: TGCAGTGCTAGTAATGGTCAGTCGGGACATGGAGATGGCTACACCTTC. Protein: CSASNGQSGHGDGYTF.

The gene calls are TRBV9 and TRBJ1-3; D might be TRBD1 (6 bases). V was pared by 2 bases and J by 3 bases, with 12 bases between. From germline, CDR1 is SGDLS and CDR2 YYNGEE. The CDR3 has 15 residues. In nucleotides, the CDR3 is TGTGCCAGCAGCGTCGGGGGGGCAGATGGAAACACCATATATTTT. Translation: CASSVGGADGNTIYF.

The chain employs TRBV12-3 or TRBV12-4 and TRBJ1-2; D remains unclear. CDR3 length: 12 residues. The ends were cut back, 3 bases at V and 5 bases at J, with 7 bases in the middle. The CDR3 reads CASSFEGYGYTF. The CDR3 DNA is TGTGCCAGCAGTTTTGAGGGATATGGCTACACCTTC.

The chain has TRBV6-4 and TRBJ2-3, with 9 bases identical to TRBD2. From germline, CDR1 is MRHNA and CDR2 SNTAGT. The CDR3 has 14 residues. The V segment lost 0 bases and the J segment 6 bases; nucleotides outside the gene matches: 1. The CDR3 DNA is TGTGCCAGCAGTGACTCGCGGGGGGGCGATACGCAGTATTTT. Translation: CASSDSRGGDTQYF.

A single count supports this clonotype. DNA of the CDR3: TGTGCCAGCAGCCGGGAACAGGGCTGGAATAATTCACCCCTCCACTTT. Translating it yields CASSREQGWNNSPLHF. The gene calls are TRBV13 and TRBJ1-6; the D gene is possibly TRBD1 (6 bases). CDR3 length: 16 amino acids. With 5 bases removed from V and 5 bases from J, the gap between germline ends came to 16 bases. The germline V gene has CDR1 PRHDT and CDR2 FYEKMQ (reference sequence). Combining the CDR3 with reference TRBV13 and TRBJ1-6 gives the whole variable domain AAGVIQSPRHLIKEKRETATLKCYPIPRHDTVYWYQQGPGQDPQFLISFYEKMQSDKGSIPDRFSAQQFSDYHSELNMSSLELGDSALYFCASSREQGWNNSPLHFGNGTRLTVT.

The chain has TRBV29-1 and TRBJ2-7; perhaps TRBD2 as D (6 bases). With 5 bases removed from V and 4 bases from J, the gap between germline ends came to 15 bases. The CDR3 has 13 amino acids. Germline values: CDR1 SQVTM, CDR2 ANQGSEA. The DNA for the CDR3 is TGCAGCGTTAAAGGAGGGGCGACATACGAGCAGTACTTC. It yields the protein CSVKGGATYEQYF.

V and J are TRBV27 and TRBJ2-7, with 10 bases aligning to TRBD2. The germline V gene encodes CDR1 MNHEY and CDR2 SMNVEV (reference sequence). The CDR3 totals 16 residues. The junction had 6 bases not matched to a gene; V was cut back by 1 base and J by 3 bases. The CDR3 coding sequence is TGTGCCAGCAGTTTATTCCCAGTAGCGGGGGGCTACGAGCAGTACTTC. It specifies CASSLFPVAGGYEQYF.

This chain joins TRBV7-8 and TRBJ2-7; either TRBD1 or TRBD2 may fit D (5 bases each). CDR3 length: 14 residues. From germline, CDR1 is SGHVS and CDR2 FQNEAQ. Trimming shortened V by 5 bases and J by 0 bases, and 11 bases separated the two germline ends. In DNA form, the CDR3 reads TGTGCCAGCAGCGTTACCGGGACCTCCTACGAGCAGTACTTC. Protein product: CASSVTGTSYEQYF.

The chain joins TRBV20-1 to TRBJ2-7, with D possibly being TRBD1 (6 bases). CDR3 length: 13 residues. The germline V gene encodes CDR1 DFQATT and CDR2 SNEGSKA (reference sequence). V was shortened by 5 bases and J by 2 bases, with 13 bases between the two germline ends. The CDR3 region is CSARPRQAYEQYF. For the CDR3, the DNA is TGCAGTGCTCGACCCAGACAGGCCTACGAGCAGTACTTC.

The V gene is TRBV2, the J gene TRBJ2-1, with D tentatively TRBD1 (6 bases). This CDR3 is 13 amino acids long. Germline loops: CDR1 SNHLY, CDR2 FYNNEI. V lost 4 bases and J lost 5, with 9 bases in between. CDR3 sequence: CASSVGADNEQFF. CDR3 bases: TGTGCCAGCAGTGTGGGGGCAGACAATGAGCAGTTCTTC.

V gene TRBV2 combines with J gene TRBJ1-6; a possible D gene is TRBD1 (5 bases). The CDR3 runs to 16 residues. Germline V gene data show CDR1 as SNHLY and CDR2 as FYNNEI. Trimming stripped 3 bases from V and 3 bases from J, with 12 bases between. The CDR3 sequence: CASSDVAGIYNSPLHF. The CDR3 region has the DNA TGTGCCAGCAGTGACGTAGCAGGGATCTATAATTCACCCCTCCACTTT.